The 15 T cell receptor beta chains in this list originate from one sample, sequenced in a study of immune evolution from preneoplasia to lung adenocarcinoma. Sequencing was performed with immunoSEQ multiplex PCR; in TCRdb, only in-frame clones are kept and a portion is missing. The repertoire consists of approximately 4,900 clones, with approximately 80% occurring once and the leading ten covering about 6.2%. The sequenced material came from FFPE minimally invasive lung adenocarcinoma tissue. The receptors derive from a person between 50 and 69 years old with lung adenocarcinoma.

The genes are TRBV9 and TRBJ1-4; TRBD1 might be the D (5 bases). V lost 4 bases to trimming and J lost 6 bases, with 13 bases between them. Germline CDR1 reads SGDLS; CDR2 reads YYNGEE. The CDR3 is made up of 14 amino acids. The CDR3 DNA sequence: TGTGCCAGCAGCCTAACAGGAGACCATGAAAAACTGTTTTTT. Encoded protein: CASSLTGDHEKLFF.

The CDR3 nucleotides read TGTGCCACCAGCTCGGGACAGGGGGCCGCTGAAGCTTTCTTT. It encodes CATSSGQGAAEAFF. The rearrangement joins TRBV15 to TRBJ1-1, with 12 bases matching TRBD1. Germline CDR1 LNHNV, CDR2 YYDKDF (reference sequence). The CDR3 totals 14 residues. Trimming at V came to 5 bases and at J to 6 bases, leaving 4 bases not matched to a gene.

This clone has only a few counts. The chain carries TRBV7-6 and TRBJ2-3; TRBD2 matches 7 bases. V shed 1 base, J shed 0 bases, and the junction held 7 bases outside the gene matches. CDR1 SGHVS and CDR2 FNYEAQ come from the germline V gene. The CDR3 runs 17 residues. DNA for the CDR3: TGTGCCAGCAGCTTAGATCGGCTAGCGGCTAGCACAGATACGCAGTATTTT. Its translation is CASSLDRLAASTDTQYF.

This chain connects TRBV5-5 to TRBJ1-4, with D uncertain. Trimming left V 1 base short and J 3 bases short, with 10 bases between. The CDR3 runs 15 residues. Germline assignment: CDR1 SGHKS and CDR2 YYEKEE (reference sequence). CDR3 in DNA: TGTGCCAGCAGCTTGAGTAGGTTAGCTAATGAAAAACTGTTTTTT. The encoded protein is CASSLSRLANEKLFF.

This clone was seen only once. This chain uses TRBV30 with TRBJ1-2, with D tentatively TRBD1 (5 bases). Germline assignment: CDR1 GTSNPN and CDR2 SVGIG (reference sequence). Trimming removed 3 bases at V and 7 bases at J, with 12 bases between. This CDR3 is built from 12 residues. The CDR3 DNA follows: TGTGCCTGGAGGGGGGGAGGGATTGGCTACACCTTC. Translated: CAWRGGGIGYTF.

CDR3 nucleotide sequence: TGTGCCAGCTCACCCCCCCCTGGGGAGACCCAGTACTTC. Translated, it gives CASSPPPGETQYF. The chain recombines TRBV18 with TRBJ2-5; D call uncertain. The V end lost 3 bases, the J end lost 5 bases, and 10 bases lay between the germline ends. This CDR3 is 13 amino acids long. Germline V lookup: CDR1 KGHSH, CDR2 LQKENI.

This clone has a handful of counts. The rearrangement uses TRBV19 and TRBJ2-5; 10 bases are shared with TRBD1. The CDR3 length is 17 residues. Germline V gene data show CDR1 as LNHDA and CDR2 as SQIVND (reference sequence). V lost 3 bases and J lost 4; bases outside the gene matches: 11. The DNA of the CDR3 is TGTGCCAGTAGTATCCCACCTGGGGACAGGGGTATAGAGACCCAGTACTTC. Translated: CASSIPPGDRGIETQYF.

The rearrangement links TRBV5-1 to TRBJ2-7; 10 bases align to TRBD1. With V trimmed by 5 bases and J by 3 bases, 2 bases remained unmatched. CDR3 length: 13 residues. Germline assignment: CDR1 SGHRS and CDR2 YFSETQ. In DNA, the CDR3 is TGCGCCAGCAGTGGGGACAGGGGCTACGAGCAGTACTTC. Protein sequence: CASSGDRGYEQYF.

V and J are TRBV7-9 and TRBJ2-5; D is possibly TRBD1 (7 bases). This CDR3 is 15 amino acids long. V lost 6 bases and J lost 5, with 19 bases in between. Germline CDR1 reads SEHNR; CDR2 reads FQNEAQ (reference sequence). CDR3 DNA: TGTGCCAGCAGTCCAGCCCTACAGGGGAGGGAGACCCAGTACTTC. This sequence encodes CASSPALQGRETQYF. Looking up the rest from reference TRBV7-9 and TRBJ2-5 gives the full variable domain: DTGVSQNPRHKITKRGQNVTFRCDPISEHNRLYWYRQTLGQGPEFLTYFQNEAQLEKSRLLSDRFSAERPKGSFSTLEIQRTEQGDSAMYLCASSPALQGRETQYFGPGTRLLVL.

The CDR3 DNA reads TGTGCCAGCAGTTTATTAGGGGGCGGCGCAGATACGCAGTATTTT. Its protein is CASSLLGGGADTQYF. V gene TRBV27 combines with J gene TRBJ2-3; TRBD1 aligns across 7 bases. The CDR3 length is 15 residues. In germline, CDR1 is MNHEY, CDR2 SMNVEV (reference sequence). The V gene end was trimmed by 1 base and the J gene end by 4 bases; junction bases not matched to a gene: 5.

DNA of the CDR3: TGTGCCAGCAGTAGGACAGTGCGTGAAAAACTGTTTTTT. Protein product: CASSRTVREKLFF. V is TRBV6-6 and J is TRBJ1-4, with D tentatively TRBD1 (6 bases). From germline, CDR1 is MNHNY and CDR2 SVGAGI (reference sequence). CDR3 length: 13 amino acids. V was clipped by 5 bases and J by 7 bases, with 11 bases between them.

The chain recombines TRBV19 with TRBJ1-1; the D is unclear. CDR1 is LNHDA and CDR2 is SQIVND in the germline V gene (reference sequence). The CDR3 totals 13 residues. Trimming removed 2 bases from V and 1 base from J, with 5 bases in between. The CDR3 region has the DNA TGTGCCAGTAGTATATCGAGGAACACTGAAGCTTTCTTT. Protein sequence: CASSISRNTEAFF.

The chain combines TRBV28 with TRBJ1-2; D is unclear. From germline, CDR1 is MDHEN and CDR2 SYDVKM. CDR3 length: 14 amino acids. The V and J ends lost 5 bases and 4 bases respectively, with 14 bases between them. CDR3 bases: TGTGCCAGCAGTCCCGGAACAGTTACCTATGGCTACACCTTC. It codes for CASSPGTVTYGYTF.

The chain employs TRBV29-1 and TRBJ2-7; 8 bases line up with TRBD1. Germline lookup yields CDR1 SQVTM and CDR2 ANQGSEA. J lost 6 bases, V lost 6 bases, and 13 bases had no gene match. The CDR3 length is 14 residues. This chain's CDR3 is CSVPKPGGLGEQYF. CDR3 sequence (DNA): TGCAGCGTCCCCAAGCCAGGGGGCCTAGGCGAGCAGTACTTC.

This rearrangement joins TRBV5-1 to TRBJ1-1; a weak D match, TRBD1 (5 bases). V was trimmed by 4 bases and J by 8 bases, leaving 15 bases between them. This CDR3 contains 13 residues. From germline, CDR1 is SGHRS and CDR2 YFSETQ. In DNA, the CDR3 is TGCGCCAGCAGCGGAGGGACGGCAAACGAAGCTTTCTTT. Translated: CASSGGTANEAFF.